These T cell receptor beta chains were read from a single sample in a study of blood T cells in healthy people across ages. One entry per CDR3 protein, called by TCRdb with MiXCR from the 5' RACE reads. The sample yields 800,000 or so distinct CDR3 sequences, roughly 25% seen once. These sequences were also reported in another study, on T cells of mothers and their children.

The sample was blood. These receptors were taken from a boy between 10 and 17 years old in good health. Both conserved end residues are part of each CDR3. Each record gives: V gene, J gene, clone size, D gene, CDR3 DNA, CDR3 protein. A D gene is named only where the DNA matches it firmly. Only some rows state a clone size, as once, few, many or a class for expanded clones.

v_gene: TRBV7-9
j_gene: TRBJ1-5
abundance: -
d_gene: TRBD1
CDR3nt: TGTGCCAGCAGCTTAGCGTTACAGGGGGGGAATCAGCCCCAGCATTTT
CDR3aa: CASSLALQGGNQPQHF

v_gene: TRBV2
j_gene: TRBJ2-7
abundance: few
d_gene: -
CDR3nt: TGTGCCAGCAGTGAAGAAAAGGGACGGGGAACCCACGAGCAGTACTTC
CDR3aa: CASSEEKGRGTHEQYF

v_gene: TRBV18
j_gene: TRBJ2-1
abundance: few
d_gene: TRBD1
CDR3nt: TGTGCCAGCTCACTCCTCACAGGGGGCGCCTACAATGAGCAGTTCTTC
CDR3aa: CASSLLTGGAYNEQFF

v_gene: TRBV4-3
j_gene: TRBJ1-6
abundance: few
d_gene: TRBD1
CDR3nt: TGCGCCAGCAGCCAAGAGCCTACAGGGGGAAATTCACCCCTCCACTTT
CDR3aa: CASSQEPTGGNSPLHF

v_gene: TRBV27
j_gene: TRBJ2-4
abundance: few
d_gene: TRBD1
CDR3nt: TGTGCCAGCAGTCCTGACAGGGGCCAAAATAGGGACATTCAGTACTTC
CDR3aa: CASSPDRGQNRDIQYF

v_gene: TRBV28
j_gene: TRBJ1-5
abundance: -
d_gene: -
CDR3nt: TGTGCCAGCAGCCTGGACGGGACTCCTAATCAGCCCCAGCATTTT
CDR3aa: CASSLDGTPNQPQHF

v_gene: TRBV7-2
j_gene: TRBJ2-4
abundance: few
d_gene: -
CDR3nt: TGTGCCAGCAGCCCGCAATCACTAGCCAAAAACATTCAGTACTTC
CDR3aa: CASSPQSLAKNIQYF

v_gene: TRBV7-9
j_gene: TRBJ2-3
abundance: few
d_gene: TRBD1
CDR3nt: TGTGCCAGCAGCTTATTTACAGGGGAGTCGTTAGATACGCAGTATTTT
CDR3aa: CASSLFTGESLDTQYF

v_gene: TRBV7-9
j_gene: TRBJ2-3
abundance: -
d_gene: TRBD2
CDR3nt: TGCGCCAGCAGCCCCAGGGGCGGGAGGGCCCGAAGCACAGATACGCAGTATTTT
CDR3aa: CASSPRGGRARSTDTQYF

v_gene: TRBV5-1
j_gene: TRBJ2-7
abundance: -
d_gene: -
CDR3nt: TGCGCCAGCAGCTCCACCGGGACAACTACATACGAGCAGTACTTC
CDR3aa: CASSSTGTTTYEQYF

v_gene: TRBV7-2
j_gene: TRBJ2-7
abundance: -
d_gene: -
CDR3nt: TGTGCCAGCAGCCCCCGGCTAGGTGCGTACTCCTACGAGCAGTACTTC
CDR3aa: CASSPRLGAYSYEQYF

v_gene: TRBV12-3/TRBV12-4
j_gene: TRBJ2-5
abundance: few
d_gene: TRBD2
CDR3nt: TGTGCCAGCCGACGGGGGGACCAAGAGACCCAGTACTTC
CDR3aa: CASRRGDQETQYF

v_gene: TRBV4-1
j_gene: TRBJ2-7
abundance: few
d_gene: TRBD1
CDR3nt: TGCGCCAGCAGCCAAGTCCCCCCCCGGACAGGGGGTTCCTTCTACAGCTCCTACGAGCAGTACTTC
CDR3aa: CASSQVPPRTGGSFYSSYEQYF

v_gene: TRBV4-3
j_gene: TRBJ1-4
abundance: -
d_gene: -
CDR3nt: TGCGCCAGCAGCCAAGAAGGGGACCCTCGAACTAATGAAAAACTGTTTTTT
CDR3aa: CASSQEGDPRTNEKLFF

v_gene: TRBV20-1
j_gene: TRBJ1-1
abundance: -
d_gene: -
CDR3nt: TGCAGTGCTAGAGATCATGGGAAGGTTCGGTACACTGAAGCTTTCTTT
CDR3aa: CSARDHGKVRYTEAFF

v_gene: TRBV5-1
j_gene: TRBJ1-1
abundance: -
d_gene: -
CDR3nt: TGCGCCAGCAGTGCAGGGCTCACTGAAGCTTTCTTT
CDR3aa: CASSAGLTEAFF

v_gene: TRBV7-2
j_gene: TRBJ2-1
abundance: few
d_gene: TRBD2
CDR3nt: TGTGCCAGCAGCTTCCCGGGACTAGCGGGGGGGAACAATGAGCAGTTCTTC
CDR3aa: CASSFPGLAGGNNEQFF

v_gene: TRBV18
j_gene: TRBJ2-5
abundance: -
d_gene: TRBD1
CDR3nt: TGTGCCAGCTCACCCAGGACAGGGACCCAGTACTTC
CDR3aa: CASSPRTGTQYF

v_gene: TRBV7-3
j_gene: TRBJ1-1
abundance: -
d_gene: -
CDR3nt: TGTGCCAGCAGTCACGGACTAATGAACACTGAAGCTTTCTTT
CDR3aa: CASSHGLMNTEAFF

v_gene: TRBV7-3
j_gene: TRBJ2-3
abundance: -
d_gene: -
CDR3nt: TGTGCCAGCAGCCAACGGGGGCGGTCAGATACGCAGTATTTT
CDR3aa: CASSQRGRSDTQYF

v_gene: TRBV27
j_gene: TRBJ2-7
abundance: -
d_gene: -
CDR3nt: TGTGCCAGCAGTTTAGGCCGGGAGCACTACGAGCAGTACTTC
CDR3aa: CASSLGREHYEQYF

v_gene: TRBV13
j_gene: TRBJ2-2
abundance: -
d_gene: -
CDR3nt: TGTGCCAGCAGCTCAAGGGGGAGCACCGAGGAGCTGTTTTTT
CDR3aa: CASSSRGSTEELFF

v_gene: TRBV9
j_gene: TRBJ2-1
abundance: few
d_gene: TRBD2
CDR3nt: TGTGCCAGCAGCGTAGGGACTAGCGGGGGGTACAATGAGCAGTTCTTC
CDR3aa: CASSVGTSGGYNEQFF

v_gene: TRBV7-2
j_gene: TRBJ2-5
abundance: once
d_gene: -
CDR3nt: TGTGCCAGCAGCTTGAGGACAGTGAGGACCCAGTACTTC
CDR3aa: CASSLRTVRTQYF

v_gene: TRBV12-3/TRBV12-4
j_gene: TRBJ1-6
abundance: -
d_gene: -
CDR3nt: TGTGCCAGCAGTTTGCGGCAGGCCCTTAATTCACCCCTCCACTTT
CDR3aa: CASSLRQALNSPLHF

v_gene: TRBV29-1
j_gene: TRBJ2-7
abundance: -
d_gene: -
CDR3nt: TGCAGCGTTGGGAGTTATTTCTCCTACGAGCAGTACTTC
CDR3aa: CSVGSYFSYEQYF

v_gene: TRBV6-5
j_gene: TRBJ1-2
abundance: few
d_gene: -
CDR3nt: TGTGCCAGCAGTTACTCAAGACGTTATGGCTACACCTTC
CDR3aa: CASSYSRRYGYTF

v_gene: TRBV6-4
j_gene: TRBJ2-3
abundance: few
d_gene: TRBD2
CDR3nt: TGTGCCAGCAGTGACATAGCGGGGGGCAGCACAGATACGCAGTATTTT
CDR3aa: CASSDIAGGSTDTQYF